The 17 T cell receptor beta chains below come from one sample, sequenced in a study of T cell responses to AZD1222 COVID-19 vaccine (dated by TCRdb to 2020 to 2023). Libraries came from the immunoSEQ multiplex PCR assay. TCRdb's version of the immuneACCESS table is confined to in-frame rearrangements and falls short of the full clone set. An unresolved V gene accounts for under half of the shortfall where checked; the remainder is of unknown origin. This sample lists some 160,000 clones; just over 90% were detected once. Around 2.1% of the sample lies in the top ten. Interpreted using the paper, the time point label stands for: about 28 days (+/-7) after the second vaccine dose. The source was peripheral blood, collected 28 days after the second AZD1222 dose. The receptor set was obtained from an adult who received the AZD1222 COVID-19 vaccine.

This chain links TRBV30 with TRBJ2-3, with a possible D match to TRBD1 (5 bases). Trimming cost V 7 bases and J 2 bases, with 13 bases left between them. The germline gives CDR1 GTSNPN, CDR2 SVGIG (reference sequence). The CDR3 is made up of 13 amino acids. CDR3: CASSRQITDTQYF. Here the CDR3 DNA reads TGTGCCTCCTCCCGACAGATCACAGATACGCAGTATTTT.

This rearrangement joins TRBV5-1 to TRBJ2-7, with 7 positions matching TRBD2. CDR1 SGHRS and CDR2 YFSETQ come from the germline V gene. The CDR3 sequence is 15 residues long. V shed 1 base, J shed 4 bases, and the junction held 8 bases outside the gene matches. For the CDR3, the DNA is TGCGCCAGCAGCTTGTGGGCGGGGGACCCGTACGAGCAGTACTTC. Translating it yields CASSLWAGDPYEQYF.

The gene calls are TRBV5-1 and TRBJ1-4; no definite D call. Trimming cost V 4 bases and J 7 bases, with 20 bases left between them. CDR1 and CDR2 from the germline V gene are SGHRS and YFSETQ. The CDR3 covers 16 residues. As DNA, the CDR3 is TGCGCCAGCAGCCAATCGTGGGAGAGCCAATTTGAAAAACTGTTTTTT. Its translation: CASSQSWESQFEKLFF.

The DNA for the CDR3 is TGCAGTGCTAGTACAGGGCTCGTCACTGAAGCTTTCTTT. Its protein is CSASTGLVTEAFF. V and J are TRBV20-1 and TRBJ1-1; maybe TRBD1 (6 bases). CDR1 and CDR2 from the germline V gene are DFQATT and SNEGSKA (reference sequence). Trimming removed 3 bases from V and 4 bases from J, with 12 bases in between. CDR3 length equals 13 residues.

The rearrangement joins TRBV6-5 to TRBJ1-3, with D possibly being TRBD1 (5 bases). With 6 bases removed from V and 3 bases from J, the gap between germline ends came to 9 bases. The CDR3 extends over 13 amino acids. CDR1 is MNHEY and CDR2 is SVGAGI in the germline V gene. The CDR3 loop reads CASRPRVGNTIYF. The CDR3 DNA reads TGTGCCAGCAGGCCCAGGGTTGGAAACACCATATATTTT.

The chain combines TRBV2 with TRBJ1-3; D is perhaps TRBD1 (5 bases). Germline V gene lookup returns CDR1 SNHLY and CDR2 FYNNEI. The CDR3 has 16 amino acids. V shed 0 bases and J shed 0 bases, with 9 bases lying between them. The CDR3 reads CASSEAGASSGNTIYF. Here the CDR3 DNA reads TGTGCCAGCAGTGAAGCAGGGGCCAGCTCTGGAAACACCATATATTTT.

V and J are TRBV5-5 and TRBJ1-2; the match to TRBD1 covers 8 bases. The junction had 5 bases not matched to a gene; V was cut back by 0 bases and J by 7 bases. CDR3 length: 14 residues. Germline CDR1 SGHKS, CDR2 YYEKEE (reference sequence). CDR3 nucleotide sequence: TGTGCCAGCAGCTTGGAGGTGACAGGGGTTGGCTACACCTTC. Translation: CASSLEVTGVGYTF.

For the CDR3, the DNA is TGTGCCAGCAGCTTAGATGGTCCGTACTATGGCTACACCTTC. Its translation is CASSLDGPYYGYTF. V usage is TRBV11-2 and J usage is TRBJ1-2; D remains unclear. The CDR3 contains 14 residues. The germline gives CDR1 SGHAT, CDR2 FQNNGV. With 0 bases removed from V and 3 bases from J, the gap between germline ends came to 8 bases.

This clone occurred once. The chain links TRBV6-5 to TRBJ2-7, with 10 bases that match TRBD2. The J segment lost 5 bases and the V segment lost 5 bases, leaving 9 bases of the junction unmatched. The CDR3 runs to 15 residues. Germline V gene data show CDR1 as MNHEY and CDR2 as SVGAGI. The DNA of the CDR3 is TGTGCCAGCAGTCTATTAGCGGGAGGAGGCGACGAGCAGTACTTC. Translating it yields CASSLLAGGGDEQYF.

This clone was seen just once. The J gene is TRBJ1-2, the V gene TRBV2, with D perhaps matching TRBD1 (5 bases). Germline assignment: CDR1 SNHLY and CDR2 FYNNEI. This CDR3 comprises 14 residues. Between the trimmed V and J ends, which lost 10 bases and 4 bases, there was a span of 19 bases. CDR3 sequence reads: CATSLTGPLYGYTF. DNA of the CDR3: TGTGCCACCTCCTTGACGGGGCCACTCTATGGCTACACCTTC.

This clone was observed once. The chain recombines TRBV5-6 with TRBJ1-1; 7 bases match TRBD1. This CDR3 has 14 residues. J gave up 5 bases and V 0 bases, and 4 bases lay outside the gene matches. Germline loops: CDR1 SGHDT, CDR2 YYEEEE. The DNA of the CDR3 is TGTGCCAGCAGCTTGGGGAGGGGGCGGACTGAAGCTTTCTTT. Translating it yields CASSLGRGRTEAFF. Full variable domain (remainder filled in from reference TRBV5-6 and TRBJ1-1): DAGVTQSPTHLIKTRGQQVTLRCSPKSGHDTVSWYQQALGQGPQFIFQYYEEEERQRGNFPDRFSGHQFPNYSSELNVNALLLGDSALYLCASSLGRGRTEAFFGQGTRLTVV.

This rearrangement joins TRBV12-5 to TRBJ2-1, with 14 bases that match TRBD2. The junction had 17 bases not matched to a gene; V was cut back by 1 base and J by 9 bases. The germline V gene encodes CDR1 LGHNT and CDR2 FRNRAP. This CDR3 is 20 amino acids long. CDR3 sequence: CASGLAPSSGTSGSMGEQFF. The CDR3 bases are TGTGCTAGTGGTTTGGCCCCCTCGTCGGGGACTAGCGGGAGTATGGGTGAGCAGTTCTTC.

The genes are TRBV27 and TRBJ1-2; a possible D gene is TRBD1 (5 bases). Germline lookup yields CDR1 MNHEY and CDR2 SMNVEV (reference sequence). The V end was cut by 4 bases, the J end by 8 bases, with 17 bases between. The length of the CDR3 is 14 residues. The CDR3 region has the DNA TGTGCCAGCAGTTCCCGGACAACATACCGGGGCTACACCTTC. Amino acid sequence: CASSSRTTYRGYTF.

This sequence joins TRBV12-2 and TRBJ2-7; whether TRBD2, the table's D call, matches the DNA was not checked. TRBV12-2 is a known pseudogene. CDR3 length equals 13 residues. The CDR3 bases are TGTGCAAGTCGCGATCACCGGGGATACGAGCAGTACTTC. It specifies CASRDHRGYEQYF.

The chain joins TRBV2 to TRBJ1-2; D is perhaps TRBD1 (5 bases). The CDR3 runs to 12 residues. Germline CDR1 reads SNHLY; CDR2 reads FYNNEI. V lost 5 bases and J 8 bases, leaving 12 bases between the germline ends. The CDR3 reads CASSPSPGGYTF. CDR3 nucleotide sequence: TGTGCCAGCAGTCCGTCCCCAGGGGGCTACACCTTC.

The genes are TRBV6-1 and TRBJ1-5; TRBD1 matches 7 bases. The CDR3 contains 13 residues. The germline gives CDR1 MNHNS, CDR2 SASEGT. Trimming took 6 bases from V and 3 from J; bases not matched to a gene: 2. CDR3 region: CASRDRFNQPQHF. CDR3 nucleotide sequence: TGTGCCAGCAGGGACAGGTTCAATCAGCCCCAGCATTTT.

The CDR3 DNA sequence: TGTGCCAGCAGCCAAGCTGGGACTAGCTCCTACAATGAGCAGTTCTTC. Encoded protein: CASSQAGTSSYNEQFF. The chain employs TRBV3-1 (or the pseudogene TRBV3-2) and TRBJ2-1, with TRBD2 matching 8 bases. The ends lost 1 base at V and 0 bases at J; junction bases unmatched: 2. CDR1 is LGHDT and CDR2 is YNNKEL in the germline V gene (reference sequence). The CDR3 has 16 amino acids.